The 17 T cell receptor beta chains given below trace back to one sample, sequenced in a study of cytomegalovirus exposure and HLA in healthy donors. Both 60 Vbeta primers and 13 Jbeta primers went into the PCR. The repertoire was sequenced with immunoSEQ multiplex PCR; TCRdb's copy has only in-frame clones and lacks some. The data show just over 200,000 clones, about 81% seen once. The sequencing sample was made of PBMCs. The receptor source for this set is a middle-aged woman in good health and CMV-seronegative.

V and J are TRBV19 and TRBJ2-5; 9 nucleotides line up with TRBD1. Germline assignment: CDR1 LNHDA and CDR2 SQIVND (reference sequence). CDR3 size: 13 residues. J gave up 4 bases and V 6 bases, and 3 bases lay outside the gene matches. The CDR3 bases are TGTGCCAGTAGGATACAGGGGGCAGAGACCCAGTACTTC. Its protein is CASRIQGAETQYF. The variable domain in full, completed from reference TRBV19 and TRBJ2-5, reads DGGITQSPKYLFRKEGQNVTLSCEQNLNHDAMYWYRQDPGQGLRLIYYSQIVNDFQKGDIAEGYSVSREKKESFPLTVTSAQKNPTAFYLCASRIQGAETQYFGPGTRLLVL.

This chain joins TRBV4-1 and TRBJ2-3; 8 bases are a match to TRBD2. The CDR3 totals 17 residues. The trim removed 2 bases at V and 3 bases at J, leaving 10 bases unmatched. The germline V gene encodes CDR1 MGHRA and CDR2 YSYEKL. This chain's CDR3 is CASSQPPVSGITDTQYF. For the CDR3, the DNA is TGCGCCAGCAGCCAACCCCCCGTTAGCGGGATAACAGATACGCAGTATTTT.

The chain joins TRBV11-2 to TRBJ2-7; 16 nucleotides match TRBD2. There are 17 residues in the CDR3. Germline loops: CDR1 SGHAT, CDR2 FQNNGV. Trimming removed 5 bases from V and 7 bases from J; junction bases left unmatched: 11. CDR3 nucleotide sequence: TGTGCCAGCAGCCCCTCGGGACTAGCGGGAGGGCGCAGGGAGCAGTACTTC. This codes for CASSPSGLAGGRREQYF.

The V call is TRBV7-9, the J call TRBJ1-4; D gene ambiguous. The germline V gene has CDR1 SEHNR and CDR2 FQNEAQ (reference sequence). The CDR3 runs 15 residues. The ends were cut back, 1 base at V and 0 bases at J, with 6 bases in the middle. CDR3 sequence (DNA): TGTGCCAGCAGCTTAGGTAGTTCAACTAATGAAAAACTGTTTTTT. This translates into CASSLGSSTNEKLFF.

The V gene is TRBV19, the J gene TRBJ1-1, with unresolved D. V gave up 9 bases and J gave up 11 bases, with 16 bases separating them. The CDR3 covers 11 residues. Germline V gene lookup returns CDR1 LNHDA and CDR2 SQIVND (reference sequence). This chain's CDR3 is CASLFGPNAFF. The CDR3 DNA reads as TGTGCCAGCCTGTTTGGCCCGAATGCTTTCTTT.

This chain links TRBV7-3 with TRBJ2-2; 10 nucleotides match TRBD1. This CDR3 has 15 amino acids. Unmatched junction bases numbered 7, after V lost 6 bases and J lost 6 bases. Germline CDR1 SGHTA, CDR2 FQGTGA. In DNA, the CDR3 is TGTGCCAGCAGAGCGACAGGGGGCTATGCCGGGGAGCTGTTTTTT. This codes for CASRATGGYAGELFF. The full variable domain, completed using reference TRBV7-3 and TRBJ2-2, is GAGVSQTPSNKVTEKGKYVELRCDPISGHTALYWYRQSLGQGPEFLIYFQGTGAADDSGLPNDRFFAVRPEGSVSTLKIQRTERGDSAVYLCASRATGGYAGELFFGEGSRLTVL.

This clone has more than one count but fewer than ten. The genes are TRBV6-5 and TRBJ1-1; 7 bases are a match to TRBD1. This CDR3 contains 15 residues. Trimming took 5 bases from V and 4 from J; bases not matched to a gene: 10. In germline, CDR1 is MNHEY, CDR2 SVGAGI. In DNA, the CDR3 is TGTGCCAGCAGTCGACACAGGGGCGAAAGCACTGAAGCTTTCTTT. Protein: CASSRHRGESTEAFF.

The DNA for the CDR3 is TGTGCCAGCAGCTCGGACAGGGGCGGGAATCAGCCCCAGCATTTT. Translation gives CASSSDRGGNQPQHF. The chain couples TRBV7-2 to TRBJ1-5; TRBD1 matches 9 bases. This CDR3 has 15 residues. Trimming cost V 4 bases and J 4 bases; bases outside gene matches: 5. Per the germline V gene, CDR1 is SGHTA and CDR2 is FQGNSA.

The rearrangement joins TRBV7-2 to TRBJ2-7, with 12 bases identical to TRBD2. Germline CDR1 reads SGHTA; CDR2 reads FQGNSA. The CDR3 has 15 residues. V gave up 1 base and J gave up 5 bases; unmatched junction bases: 3. CDR3 protein: CASSLDWTSGNEQYF. The CDR3 bases are TGTGCCAGCAGCTTAGATTGGACTAGCGGGAACGAGCAGTACTTC. Based on the CDR3 plus reference TRBV7-2 and TRBJ2-7, the full variable domain is GAGVSQSPSNKVTEKGKDVELRCDPISGHTALYWYRQSLGQGLEFLIYFQGNSAPDKSGLPSDRFSAERTGGSVSTLTIQRTQQEDSAVYLCASSLDWTSGNEQYFGPGTRLTVT.

The chain recombines TRBV7-9 with TRBJ1-3, with D perhaps TRBD1 (5 bases). The CDR3 has 14 amino acids. Germline-derived CDR1 and CDR2 are SEHNR and FQNEAQ (reference sequence). V lost 4 bases and J 0 bases, leaving 7 bases between the germline ends. This CDR3 reads CASSSTVSGNTIYF. The CDR3 DNA reads TGTGCCAGCAGCTCGACAGTCTCTGGAAACACCATATATTTT.

The chain uses TRBV7-9 and TRBJ2-7; D possibly corresponds to TRBD2 (5 bases). CDR1 and CDR2 from the germline V gene are SEHNR and FQNEAQ (reference sequence). V lost 3 bases to trimming and J lost 2 bases, with 17 bases between them. This CDR3 is built from 16 residues. CDR3 amino acids: CASSFDPSYFPYEQYF. The CDR3 coding sequence is TGTGCCAGCAGCTTCGACCCTAGCTACTTCCCCTACGAGCAGTACTTC.

In the case of this clone: The junction shows a germline mismatch at one end, possibly a read error. The chain carries TRBV5-8 and TRBJ1-2; possibly TRBD1 for D (5 bases). This CDR3 has 11 amino acids. The germline V gene has CDR1 SGHTS and CDR2 YDEGEE. The CDR3 bases are TGTGCCAGCAGCTTGCTACAGGCGCTCCTCTTC. Protein: CASSLLQALLF.

The chain couples TRBV5-1 to TRBJ1-1; D possibly corresponds to TRBD1 (5 bases). V lost 2 bases, J lost 6 bases, and 11 bases lay in between. This CDR3 has 13 amino acids. Germline CDR1 reads SGHRS; CDR2 reads YFSETQ. CDR3 in amino acids: CASSFDPTAEAFF. CDR3 sequence (DNA): TGCGCCAGCAGCTTTGACCCGACAGCTGAAGCTTTCTTT.

The rearrangement joins TRBV5-5 to TRBJ1-5; D gene unclear. The CDR3 has 15 residues. Germline V CDR1 and CDR2: SGHKS, YYEKEE (reference sequence). V lost 0 bases and J 3 bases, leaving 10 bases between the germline ends. CDR3 protein: CASSLAVTDNQPQHF. The DNA of the CDR3 is TGTGCCAGCAGCTTGGCCGTAACTGACAATCAGCCCCAGCATTTT.

As regards this clone: The junction departs from germline at one end; a sequencing error may be responsible. The chain carries TRBV7-9 and TRBJ2-3, with TRBD2 identical over 7 bases. This CDR3 has 13 residues. Looked up from germline, CDR1 is SEHNR and CDR2 is FQNEAQ (reference sequence). This CDR3 reads CSSSTSGRHTQYF. The CDR3 nucleotides are TGTTCCAGCAGCACCTCCGGGAGGCATACGCAGTATTTT. Using reference TRBV7-9 and TRBJ2-3 for the parts outside the CDR3, the full variable domain is DTGVSQNPRHKITKRGQNVTFRCDPISEHNRLYWYRQTLGQGPEFLTYFQNEAQLEKSRLLSDRFSAERPKGSFSTLEIQRTEQGDSAMYLCSSSTSGRHTQYFGPGTRLTVL.

A few counts support this clone. The V gene is TRBV7-3, the J gene TRBJ2-3, with 11 nucleotides matching TRBD2. Unmatched junction bases numbered 8, after V lost 0 bases and J lost 3 bases. The CDR3 length is 18 residues. The germline CDR1 and CDR2 sequences are SGHTA and FQGTGA. CDR3 sequence: CASSLTPGSGRATDTQYF. CDR3 coding DNA: TGTGCCAGCAGCTTAACCCCGGGTAGCGGGAGGGCAACAGATACGCAGTATTTT.

As to this clone: The junction shows a germline mismatch at one end, possibly a read error. The chain's CDR3 is CAISGTSRLDF. CDR3 nucleotide sequence: TGTGCCATCAGCGGGACTAGCAGGCTGGACTTC. The chain recombines TRBV10-3 with TRBJ2-7, with TRBD2 matching over 9 bases. Germline lookup yields CDR1 ENHRY and CDR2 SYGVKD. The CDR3 is 11 amino acids.